This T cell receptor beta chain comes out of a study of shared clonotypes between healthy human individuals. Genomic DNA of every subset was divided equally among multiple immunoSEQ plates. The repertoire was sequenced with immunoSEQ multiplex PCR; TCRdb's copy has only in-frame clones and lacks some. The repertoire holds roughly 2,500,000 clones, with 93% as singletons. About this clone: Its antigen is currently unknown.

The length of the CDR3 is 13 residues. CDR1 is SGHDT and CDR2 is YYEEEE in the germline V gene. V was shortened by 4 bases and J by 9 bases, with 15 bases between the two germline ends. Study-wide points: A few donors held 4.5% to 5% of naive CD4 clonotypes in common. Larger estimated richness was generally seen in naive subsets than in memory subsets. Clonotypes not shared had lower generation probabilities than those common to all four donors.

This clonotype originated in a man between 18 and 29 years old in good health. Some clones in this sample may be carry-over from other donors' samples. The material sequenced was naive CD4+ T cells from PBMCs. The subset: CD45RA+ positively selected. The genes are TRBV5-6 and TRBJ2-3; a possible D gene is TRBD2 (6 bases). CDR3 DNA: TGTGCCAGCAGCCTTCTGGGGGAGGAGACGCAGTATTTT. Amino acid sequence: CASSLLGEETQYF.